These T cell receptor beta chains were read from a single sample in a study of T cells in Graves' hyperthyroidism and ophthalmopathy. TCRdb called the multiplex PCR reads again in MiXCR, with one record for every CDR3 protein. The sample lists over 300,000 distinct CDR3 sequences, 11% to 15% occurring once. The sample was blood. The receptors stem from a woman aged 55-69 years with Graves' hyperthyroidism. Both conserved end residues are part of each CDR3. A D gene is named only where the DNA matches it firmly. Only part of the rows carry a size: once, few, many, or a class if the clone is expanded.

TGTGCCAGCAGCTTAGTACTGCGTCGGTTACGGAATGAGCAGTTCTTC	CASSLVLRRLRNEQFF	-	many	TRBJ2-1	TRBV11-2
TGTGCCACCAGTGACCCCGCCGGGACTCATAGGGCTGAGCAGTTCTTC	CATSDPAGTHRAEQFF	-	many	TRBJ2-1	TRBV24-1
TGTGCCAGCAGCCAAGGGGGCCGGGATTCACCCCTCCACTTT	CASSQGGRDSPLHF	-	-	TRBJ1-6	TRBV3-1
TGTGCCAGCAGTGATTTCGGGGACAGGGGTGGCTACACCTTC	CASSDFGDRGGYTF	TRBD1	-	TRBJ1-2	TRBV2
TGCAGTGCAACTAGCGGGAGGGGCGACTTCACAGATACGCAGTATTTT	CSATSGRGDFTDTQYF	TRBD2	many	TRBJ2-3	TRBV20-1
TGTGCCAGCAGTCAATATTCTCTTTACAATGAGCAGTTCTTC	CASSQYSLYNEQFF	-	many	TRBJ2-1	TRBV5-6
TGTGCCAGCAGTGAATATTTGGGTCCCAGAGCTTTCTTT	CASSEYLGPRAFF	-	-	TRBJ1-1	TRBV6-1
TGTGCTAGTGGTGCCCCTAGCGGAGCCCCGTCTGAGCAGTTCTTC	CASGAPSGAPSEQFF	TRBD2	few	TRBJ2-1	TRBV12-5
TGCGCCAGCAGCTTGGGTACGAACACTGAAGCTTCCTTT	CASSLGTNTEASF	-	many	TRBJ1-1	TRBV5-1
TGTGCCAGCAGTTTACCGGCGGGACCGAGCACAGATACGCAGTATTTT	CASSLPAGPSTDTQYF	-	many	TRBJ2-3	TRBV27
TGCAGTGCTAGCGGAGACACAGATACGCAGTATTTT	CSASGDTDTQYF	-	many	TRBJ2-3	TRBV20-1
TGTGCCAGCAGCTTCTCTCTACTGAGTCCCCCCCAAGAGACCCAGTACTTC	CASSFSLLSPPQETQYF	-	many	TRBJ2-5	TRBV5-5
TGTGCCAGCAGCTTAAGGAGGGGCCTGGGCCCTAATGAAAAACTGTTTTTT	CASSLRRGLGPNEKLFF	-	-	TRBJ1-4	TRBV7-9
TGTGCCAGCAGTTTACCGCTAGCGGGAGGTAGCGAGACCCAGTACTTC	CASSLPLAGGSETQYF	TRBD2	many	TRBJ2-5	TRBV28
TGTGCCAGCACGGGGACTAGCGGCCCCAATGAGCAGTTCTTC	CASTGTSGPNEQFF	TRBD2	-	TRBJ2-1	TRBV6-1
TGTGCCACCAGCAGTATCAGGAGTTTCTATGGCTACACCTTC	CATSSIRSFYGYTF	-	many	TRBJ1-2	TRBV15
TGTGCTAGTGGTTTGGTACTGGGCGGGGTTAACACCGGGGAGCTGTTTTTT	CASGLVLGGVNTGELFF	-	few	TRBJ2-2	TRBV12-5
TGCGCCAGCAGCTTGAACAGGGGGAACACCGGGGAGCTGTTTTTT	CASSLNRGNTGELFF	TRBD1	many	TRBJ2-2	TRBV5-1
TGTGCCAGCTCACCGACAGTTACTAACTATGGCTACACCTTC	CASSPTVTNYGYTF	-	many	TRBJ1-2	TRBV18
TGTGCCAGCAGTTACTCGAGTAGGGAACCCCTCCACTTT	CASSYSSREPLHF	-	many	TRBJ1-6	TRBV6-5
TGTGCCAGCAGTGGACAGGGGTCAGATACGCAGTATTTT	CASSGQGSDTQYF	TRBD1	many	TRBJ2-3	TRBV2
TGCGCCAGCAGCTTGGCCGGGACGGATTTTTATGGCTACACCTTC	CASSLAGTDFYGYTF	-	-	TRBJ1-2	TRBV5-1
TGTGCCAGCTCACCGGAGAAAGGGCCCTACGAGCAGTACTTC	CASSPEKGPYEQYF	-	many	TRBJ2-7	TRBV18
TGTGCCAGCTCACCGGGCGGACAGGGGGGCCGTGGTGAGCAGTTCTTC	CASSPGGQGGRGEQFF	TRBD1	-	TRBJ2-1	TRBV18
TGTGCCAGCGCCGGACCGAGCTCTGGAAACACCATATATTTT	CASAGPSSGNTIYF	-	many	TRBJ1-3	TRBV28
TGTGCCGGCAAGCCGACAGGGTATAGCAATCAGCCCCAGCATTTT	CAGKPTGYSNQPQHF	TRBD1	few	TRBJ1-5	TRBV19
TGTGCCAGCCGTAAGGGGGATCAGCCCCAGCATTTT	CASRKGDQPQHF	-	few	TRBJ1-5	TRBV6-1
TGCAGTGCTAGCAAGGCCCCTCCGGCCTACTACGAGCAGTACTTC	CSASKAPPAYYEQYF	-	-	TRBJ2-7	TRBV20-1
TGCAGCGCCCAGGGCTACACCGGGGAGCTGTTTTTT	CSAQGYTGELFF	-	many	TRBJ2-2	TRBV29-1
TGTGCCAGCAGTGAGGGCACCGGGGAGCTGTTTTTT	CASSEGTGELFF	-	many	TRBJ2-2	TRBV2
TGTGCCAGTAGTATAGGTCGCGGAGGGGGGTACGAGCAGTACTTC	CASSIGRGGGYEQYF	-	many	TRBJ2-7	TRBV19
TGTGCCAGCATCAGGGAGACAGGGGGCGCGGGAGAGACCCAGTACTTC	CASIRETGGAGETQYF	TRBD1	few	TRBJ2-5	TRBV28
TGCGCCAGCAGCCAAGTAATCACTGCCTCAGAAGCTTTCTTT	CASSQVITASEAFF	-	many	TRBJ1-1	TRBV4-1
TGTGCCAGCTCACCAATGAGCGGGAGGGCAGGAGAGACCCAGTACTTC	CASSPMSGRAGETQYF	TRBD2	many	TRBJ2-5	TRBV18
TGTGCCAGCAGTTACAGAGGCCGCGGACAGCAGCCCCAGCATTTT	CASSYRGRGQQPQHF	-	many	TRBJ1-5	TRBV6-2/TRBV6-3
TGTGCCACCGGTGGGTACAATGAGCAGTTCTTC	CATGGYNEQFF	-	few	TRBJ2-1	TRBV2
TGTGCCAGCAGCAACCCCGACATTATGTACTCTGGGGCCAACGTCCTGACTTTC	CASSNPDIMYSGANVLTF	-	-	TRBJ2-6	TRBV5-6
TGTGCCTGGAGTGACAGTCGTTACGAGCAGTACTTC	CAWSDSRYEQYF	-	many	TRBJ2-7	TRBV30
TGCGCCAGCAGACCCGGGACAGGGGACTCCGGGCAGTACTTC	CASRPGTGDSGQYF	TRBD1	few	TRBJ2-7	TRBV5-1
TGTGCCAGCGCCGCGGCGGGGGAGACCCAGTACTTC	CASAAAGETQYF	-	many	TRBJ2-5	TRBV3-1
TGTGCCAGCAATCCGGGACTAGAGTCGTACGAGCAGTACTTC	CASNPGLESYEQYF	TRBD2	many	TRBJ2-7	TRBV6-1
TGTGCCAGCAGTGAATTTTTTAAGGAGCTGGAGACCCAGTACTTC	CASSEFFKELETQYF	-	-	TRBJ2-5	TRBV25-1
TGTGCCAGCAGCTTAGTCGGTTCAGGGGAAGGCTACACCTTC	CASSLVGSGEGYTF	-	many	TRBJ1-2	TRBV7-2
TGTGCCATCAGTGACGCCGGGACACGGAGCTCCTACGAGCAGTACTTC	CAISDAGTRSSYEQYF	-	few	TRBJ2-7	TRBV10-3
TGTGCCAGCAGTTCGCCTCCGTCAAACAGGGTACCAAATGAAAAACTGTTTTTT	CASSSPPSNRVPNEKLFF	-	-	TRBJ1-4	TRBV12-3/TRBV12-4
TGTGCCAGCAGCTTAGCGAGGGGCTCCCACATGACTCGAGAGGAAAAACTGTTTTTT	CASSLARGSHMTREEKLFF	-	-	TRBJ1-4	TRBV7-9
TGTGCCAGCAGTGAACAGGGGGGGCCCACCGGGGAGCTGTTTTTT	CASSEQGGPTGELFF	-	-	TRBJ2-2	TRBV6-1
TGTGCCTGGCGGCCATGGACAGGCGGCTATGGCTACACCTTC	CAWRPWTGGYGYTF	TRBD1	-	TRBJ1-2	TRBV30
TGCGCCAGCAGTGAGACTGGGGGTGGAGCCGGGGAGCTGTTTTTT	CASSETGGGAGELFF	-	-	TRBJ2-2	TRBV10-1
TGCAGTGCTAGTCTTCGGGGGGACCACAATGAGCAGTTCTTC	CSASLRGDHNEQFF	TRBD2	many	TRBJ2-1	TRBV20-1
TGTGCCAGTAGTTCGGGACAGGGGGCTGGGGCCAACGTCCTGACTTTC	CASSSGQGAGANVLTF	TRBD1	-	TRBJ2-6	TRBV19
TGTGCCATCAACACCGGGACTAGCGAGCTTACGCAGTATTTT	CAINTGTSELTQYF	TRBD2	many	TRBJ2-3	TRBV10-3
TGCAGTGCTAGAGATGGGCAGGGGGGGACAGATACGCAGTATTTT	CSARDGQGGTDTQYF	-	-	TRBJ2-3	TRBV20-1
TGTGCCAGCAGTGCCGCCGGGACTAGGTACCCCTACGAGCAGTACTTC	CASSAAGTRYPYEQYF	TRBD2	-	TRBJ2-7	TRBV6-1
TGTGCCAGCAGCCTCACGGGACAGGGTACGCAGTATTTT	CASSLTGQGTQYF	TRBD1	many	TRBJ2-3	TRBV12-3/TRBV12-4
TGTGCCAGCAGCGCAACTAGCGGGAGAAACGGTAATGAGCAGTTCTTC	CASSATSGRNGNEQFF	TRBD2	-	TRBJ2-1	TRBV7-9
TGTGCCAGCAGCGAACCTCTGGGCGTTTGGGATACGCAGTATTTT	CASSEPLGVWDTQYF	-	many	TRBJ2-3	TRBV11-3
TGTGCCACCAGCAGAGATCGACAGGGGGCTGAAAAACTGTTTTTT	CATSRDRQGAEKLFF	TRBD1	many	TRBJ1-4	TRBV15
TGTGCCAGCAGCTCAAGCGGGGGGGAGCTGTTTTTT	CASSSSGGELFF	-	many	TRBJ2-2	TRBV7-6
TGCAGTGCTAGAGATCCCGGGGAAGGAGGCAATCAGCCCCAGCATTTT	CSARDPGEGGNQPQHF	-	many	TRBJ1-5	TRBV20-1